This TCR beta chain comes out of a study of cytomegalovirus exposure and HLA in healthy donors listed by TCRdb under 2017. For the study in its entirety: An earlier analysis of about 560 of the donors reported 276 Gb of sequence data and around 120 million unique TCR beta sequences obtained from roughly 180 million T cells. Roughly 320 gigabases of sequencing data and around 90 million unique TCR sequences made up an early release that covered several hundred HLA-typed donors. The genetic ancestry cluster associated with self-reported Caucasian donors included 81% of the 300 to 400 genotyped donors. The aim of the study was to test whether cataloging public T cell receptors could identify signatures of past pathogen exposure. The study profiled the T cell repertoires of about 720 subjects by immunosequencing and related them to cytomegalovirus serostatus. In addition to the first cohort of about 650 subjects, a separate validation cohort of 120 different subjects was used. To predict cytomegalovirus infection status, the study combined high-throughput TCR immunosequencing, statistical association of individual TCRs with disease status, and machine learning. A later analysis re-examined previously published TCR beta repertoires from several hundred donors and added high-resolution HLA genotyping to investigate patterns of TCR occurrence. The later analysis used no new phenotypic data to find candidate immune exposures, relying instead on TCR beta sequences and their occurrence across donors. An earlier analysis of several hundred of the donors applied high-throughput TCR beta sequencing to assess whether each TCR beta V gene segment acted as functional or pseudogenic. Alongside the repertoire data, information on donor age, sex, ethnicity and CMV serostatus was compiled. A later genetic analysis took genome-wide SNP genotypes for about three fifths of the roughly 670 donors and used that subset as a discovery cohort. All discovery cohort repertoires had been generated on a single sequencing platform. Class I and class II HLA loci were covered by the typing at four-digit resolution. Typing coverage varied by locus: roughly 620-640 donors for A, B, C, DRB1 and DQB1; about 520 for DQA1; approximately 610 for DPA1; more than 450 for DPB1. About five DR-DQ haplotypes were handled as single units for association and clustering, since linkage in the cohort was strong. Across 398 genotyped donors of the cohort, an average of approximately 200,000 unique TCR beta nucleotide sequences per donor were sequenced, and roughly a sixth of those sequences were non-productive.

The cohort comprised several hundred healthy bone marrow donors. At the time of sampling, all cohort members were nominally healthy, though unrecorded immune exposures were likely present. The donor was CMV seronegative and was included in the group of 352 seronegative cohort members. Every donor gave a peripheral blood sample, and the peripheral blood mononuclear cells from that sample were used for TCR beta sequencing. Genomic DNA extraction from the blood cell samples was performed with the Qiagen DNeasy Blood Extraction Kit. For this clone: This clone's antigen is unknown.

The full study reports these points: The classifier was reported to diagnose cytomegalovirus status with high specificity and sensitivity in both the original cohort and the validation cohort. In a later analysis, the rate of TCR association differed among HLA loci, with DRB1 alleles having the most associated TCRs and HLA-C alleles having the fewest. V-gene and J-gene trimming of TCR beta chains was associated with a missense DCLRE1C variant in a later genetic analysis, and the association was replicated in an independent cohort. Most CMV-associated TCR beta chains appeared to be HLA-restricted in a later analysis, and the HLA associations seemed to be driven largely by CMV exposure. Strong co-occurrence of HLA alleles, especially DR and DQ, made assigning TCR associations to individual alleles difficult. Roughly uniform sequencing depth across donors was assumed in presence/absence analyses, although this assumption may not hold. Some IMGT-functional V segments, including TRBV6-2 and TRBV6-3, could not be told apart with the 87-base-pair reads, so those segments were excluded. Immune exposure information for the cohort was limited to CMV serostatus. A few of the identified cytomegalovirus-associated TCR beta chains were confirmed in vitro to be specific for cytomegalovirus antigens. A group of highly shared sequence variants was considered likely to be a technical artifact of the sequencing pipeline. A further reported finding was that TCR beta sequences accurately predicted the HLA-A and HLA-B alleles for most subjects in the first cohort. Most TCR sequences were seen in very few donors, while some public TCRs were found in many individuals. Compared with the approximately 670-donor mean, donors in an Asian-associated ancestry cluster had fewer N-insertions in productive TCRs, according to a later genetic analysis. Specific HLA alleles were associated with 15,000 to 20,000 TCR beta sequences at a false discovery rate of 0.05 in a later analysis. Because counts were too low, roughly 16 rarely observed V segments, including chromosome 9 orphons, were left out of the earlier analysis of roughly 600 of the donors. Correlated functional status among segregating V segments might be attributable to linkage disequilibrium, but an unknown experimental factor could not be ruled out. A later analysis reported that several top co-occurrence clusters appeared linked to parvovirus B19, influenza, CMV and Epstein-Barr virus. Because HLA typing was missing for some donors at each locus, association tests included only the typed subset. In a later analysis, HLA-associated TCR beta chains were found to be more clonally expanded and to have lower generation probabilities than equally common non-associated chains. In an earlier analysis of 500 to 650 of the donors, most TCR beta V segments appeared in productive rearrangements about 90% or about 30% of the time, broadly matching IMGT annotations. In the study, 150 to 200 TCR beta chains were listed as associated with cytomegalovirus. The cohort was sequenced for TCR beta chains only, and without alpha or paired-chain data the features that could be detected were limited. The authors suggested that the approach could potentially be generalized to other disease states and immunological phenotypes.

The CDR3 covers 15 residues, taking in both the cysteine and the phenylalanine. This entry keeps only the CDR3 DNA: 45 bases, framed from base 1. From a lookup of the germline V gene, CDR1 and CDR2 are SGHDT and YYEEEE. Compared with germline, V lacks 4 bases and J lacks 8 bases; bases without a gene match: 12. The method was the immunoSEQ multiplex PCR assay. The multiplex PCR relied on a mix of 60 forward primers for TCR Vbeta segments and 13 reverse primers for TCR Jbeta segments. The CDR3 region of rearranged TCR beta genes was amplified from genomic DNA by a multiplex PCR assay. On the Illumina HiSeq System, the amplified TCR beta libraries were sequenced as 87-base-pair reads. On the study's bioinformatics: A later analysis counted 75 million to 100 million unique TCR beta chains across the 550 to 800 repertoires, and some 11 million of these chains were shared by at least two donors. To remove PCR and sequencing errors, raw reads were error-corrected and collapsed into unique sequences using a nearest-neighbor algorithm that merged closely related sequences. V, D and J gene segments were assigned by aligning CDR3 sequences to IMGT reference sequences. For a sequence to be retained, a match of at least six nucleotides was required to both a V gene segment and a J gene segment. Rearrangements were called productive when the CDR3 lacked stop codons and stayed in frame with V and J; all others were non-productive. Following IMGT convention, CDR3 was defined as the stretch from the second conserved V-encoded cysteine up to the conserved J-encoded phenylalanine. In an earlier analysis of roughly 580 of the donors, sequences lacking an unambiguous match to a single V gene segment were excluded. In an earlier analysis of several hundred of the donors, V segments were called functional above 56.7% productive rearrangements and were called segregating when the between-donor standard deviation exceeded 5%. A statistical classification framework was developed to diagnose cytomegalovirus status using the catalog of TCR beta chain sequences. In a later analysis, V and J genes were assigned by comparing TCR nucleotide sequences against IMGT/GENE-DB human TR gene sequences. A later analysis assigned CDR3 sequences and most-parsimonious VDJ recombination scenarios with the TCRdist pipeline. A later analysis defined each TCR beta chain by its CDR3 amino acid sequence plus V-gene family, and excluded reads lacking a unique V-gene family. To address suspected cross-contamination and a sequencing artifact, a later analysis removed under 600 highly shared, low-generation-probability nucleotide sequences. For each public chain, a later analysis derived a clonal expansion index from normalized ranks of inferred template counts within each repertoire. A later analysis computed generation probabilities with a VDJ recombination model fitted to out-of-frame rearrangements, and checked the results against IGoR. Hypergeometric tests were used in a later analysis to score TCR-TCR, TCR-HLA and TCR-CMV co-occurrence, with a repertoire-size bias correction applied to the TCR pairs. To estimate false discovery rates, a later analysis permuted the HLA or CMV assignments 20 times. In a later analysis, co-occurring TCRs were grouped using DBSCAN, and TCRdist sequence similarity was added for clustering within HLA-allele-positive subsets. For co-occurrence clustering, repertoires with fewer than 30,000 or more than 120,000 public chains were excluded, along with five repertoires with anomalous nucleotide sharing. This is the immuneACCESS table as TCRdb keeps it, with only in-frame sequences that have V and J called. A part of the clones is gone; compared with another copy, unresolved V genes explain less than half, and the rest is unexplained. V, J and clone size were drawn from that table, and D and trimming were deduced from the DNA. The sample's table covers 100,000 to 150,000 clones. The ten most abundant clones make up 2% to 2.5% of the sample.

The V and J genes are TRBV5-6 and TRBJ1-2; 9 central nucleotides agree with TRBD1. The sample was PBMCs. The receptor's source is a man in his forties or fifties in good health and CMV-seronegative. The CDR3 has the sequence CASSPKRTGVDGYTF. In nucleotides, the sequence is TGTGCCAGCAGCCCGAAACGGACAGGGGTCGACGGCTACACCTTC.